The 27 T cell receptor beta chains below all came from one sample that was sequenced in a study of blood T cell repertoires in COVID-19. TCRdb keeps only in-frame clones here, not all; method: immunoSEQ multiplex PCR. The sample yields about 260,000 clones, roughly 84% seen once. Sequencing was done on a sample of peripheral blood. These receptors all come from a man aged 55-75 years with acute or convalescent COVID-19.

The rearrangement joins TRBV6-5 to TRBJ1-2, with a possible D match to TRBD1 (5 bases). The CDR3 is 12 residues long. With 7 bases removed from V and 5 bases from J, the gap between germline ends came to 11 bases. Looked up from germline, CDR1 is MNHEY and CDR2 is SVGAGI. This CDR3 reads CASKQAPYGYTF. DNA of the CDR3: TGTGCCAGCAAACAGGCTCCGTATGGCTACACCTTC.

The chain joins TRBV4-3 to TRBJ2-7; no firm D call. Deletions cut 0 bases from V and 3 bases from J, with 12 bases between. Germline lookup yields CDR1 LGHNA and CDR2 YSLEER. The CDR3 is 15 amino acids. CDR3 region: CASSQDGQEDYEQYF. In nucleotides, the CDR3 is TGCGCCAGCAGCCAAGATGGGCAGGAAGACTACGAGCAGTACTTC.

This clone has just one count. V usage is TRBV2 and J usage is TRBJ2-5; 7 bases map to TRBD2. V lost 1 base, J lost 2 bases, and 4 bases stayed unmatched. The germline V gene has CDR1 SNHLY and CDR2 FYNNEI. This CDR3 spans 15 amino acids. The CDR3 is CASSEGAGTQETQYF. The DNA for the CDR3 is TGTGCCAGCAGTGAAGGAGCGGGGACGCAAGAGACCCAGTACTTC.

The genes are TRBV6-1 and TRBJ1-2; TRBD1 is a possible D gene (6 bases). Germline V gives CDR1 MNHNS, CDR2 SASEGT. The CDR3 runs 13 residues. The V end lost 1 base, the J end lost 7 bases, and 10 bases lay between the germline ends. The CDR3 loop reads CASSEVGGGGYTF. CDR3 in DNA: TGTGCCAGCAGTGAAGTAGGGGGTGGTGGCTACACCTTC.

The chain joins TRBV27 to TRBJ2-7; the match to TRBD2 covers 7 bases. CDR1 and CDR2 from the germline V gene are MNHEY and SMNVEV (reference sequence). The J segment lost 2 bases and the V segment lost 5 bases, leaving 3 bases of the junction unmatched. The CDR3 has 13 residues. The CDR3 nucleotides read TGTGCCAGCAGTCTCGGACTAGCCTACGAGCAGTACTTC. Translated: CASSLGLAYEQYF.

The chain has TRBV5-6 and TRBJ2-5; D is uncertain. CDR3 length: 14 residues. CDR1 and CDR2 (germline): SGHDT, YYEEEE. V was shortened by 2 bases and J by 2 bases, with 10 bases between the two germline ends. The CDR3 DNA follows: TGTGCCAGCAGCTTTCAGACATGGCAAGAGACCCAGTACTTC. Encoded protein: CASSFQTWQETQYF.

The rearrangement uses TRBV7-6 and TRBJ1-3; D is perhaps TRBD1 (5 bases). V was cut by 5 bases and J by 3 bases, with 8 bases left in between. CDR3 length: 13 amino acids. Germline V gene lookup returns CDR1 SGHVS and CDR2 FNYEAQ. CDR3 sequence: CASSPGHGNTIYF. The CDR3 DNA follows: TGTGCCAGCAGCCCCGGACATGGAAACACCATATATTTT.

J is TRBJ1-1 and V is TRBV30, with TRBD1 identical over 7 bases. Germline CDR1 reads GTSNPN; CDR2 reads SVGIG (reference sequence). The trim removed 2 bases at V and 10 bases at J, leaving 7 bases unmatched. CDR3 length: 12 residues. This CDR3 reads CAWSTQTGRAFF. The CDR3 DNA follows: TGTGCCTGGAGTACACAGACAGGGCGAGCTTTCTTT.

This clone was picked up one time. The chain uses TRBV5-4 and TRBJ2-7, with 11 bases fitting TRBD2. The trim removed 4 bases at V and 3 bases at J, leaving 9 bases unmatched. The CDR3 sequence is 16 residues long. Per germline, CDR1 SGHNT and CDR2 YYREEE (reference sequence). The CDR3 is CASSMSLAGGRYEQYF. The CDR3, as DNA: TGTGCCAGCAGCATGTCCCTAGCGGGAGGTCGCTACGAGCAGTACTTC.

The genes are TRBV4-3 and TRBJ1-5; TRBD1 matches 7 bases. The germline CDR1 and CDR2 sequences are LGHNA and YSLEER. This CDR3 has 15 amino acids. Germline trimming cut 3 bases from V and 7 bases from J; bases unmatched to any gene: 9. The CDR3 DNA reads TGCGCCAGCAGCCATATGACAGGGAATGGGCAGCCCCAGCATTTT. This encodes CASSHMTGNGQPQHF.

The V gene is TRBV27, the J gene TRBJ2-7; TRBD1 matches at 7 bases. The CDR3 has 17 amino acids. Germline-derived CDR1 and CDR2 are MNHEY and SMNVEV (reference sequence). After removal of 1 base from V and 0 bases from J, the junction contained 9 bases not matched to a gene. This CDR3 is CASSLWGSGGSSYEQYF. CDR3 in DNA: TGTGCCAGCAGTTTATGGGGATCAGGGGGAAGCTCCTACGAGCAGTACTTC.

The chain joins TRBV4-3 to TRBJ1-1; possible D gene TRBD1, 6 bases. Germline V lookup: CDR1 LGHNA, CDR2 YSLEER. The CDR3 is made up of 13 amino acids. V was trimmed by 1 base and J by 8 bases, leaving 11 bases between them. The CDR3 coding sequence is TGCGCCAGCAGCCAAGCCAGGGGCGTCGAAGCTTTCTTT. Its translation is CASSQARGVEAFF.

The rearrangement links TRBV5-4 to TRBJ2-1, with D possibly TRBD1 on 5 matching bases. V was shortened by 4 bases and J by 0 bases, with 17 bases between the two germline ends. From germline, CDR1 is SGHNT and CDR2 YYREEE (reference sequence). CDR3 length: 17 residues. The CDR3 spells CASSPRTTESSYNEQFF. DNA of the CDR3: TGTGCCAGCAGCCCACGAACGACAGAAAGCTCCTACAATGAGCAGTTCTTC.

The CDR3 loop reads CASSLAGQGNNEQFF. DNA of the CDR3: TGCGCCAGCAGCTTGGCCGGACAGGGGAACAATGAGCAGTTCTTC. V and J are TRBV5-1 and TRBJ2-1, with 9 positions matching TRBD1. CDR1 SGHRS and CDR2 YFSETQ come from the germline V gene. This CDR3 spans 15 amino acids. Losses at the gene ends were 0 bases for V and 5 bases for J; bases not matched to a gene: 3.

The rearrangement joins TRBV4-1 to TRBJ1-2; D unclear. Trimming pared 1 base from V and 0 bases from J, leaving 9 bases between. The CDR3 has 15 residues. Germline V gene sequence: CDR1 MGHRA, CDR2 YSYEKL. The CDR3: CASSQVEHANYGYTF. CDR3 DNA sequence: TGCGCCAGCAGCCAAGTCGAGCACGCTAACTATGGCTACACCTTC.

The rearrangement links TRBV5-4 to TRBJ1-1; no clear D gene. Trimming pared 4 bases from V and 0 bases from J, leaving 13 bases between. Germline-derived CDR1 and CDR2 are SGHNT and YYREEE (reference sequence). There are 15 residues in the CDR3. The CDR3 coding sequence is TGTGCCAGCAGCCGAAATGGGCGTATGAACACTGAAGCTTTCTTT. It yields the protein CASSRNGRMNTEAFF.

This rearrangement joins TRBV6-2 or TRBV6-3 to TRBJ2-5, with 10 positions matching TRBD2. V lost 4 bases and J lost 4; bases outside the gene matches: 9. CDR1 is MNHEY, CDR2 SVGEGT, per germline. The CDR3 is 16 amino acids. This CDR3 is CASSSTAGLARETQYF. The CDR3 DNA sequence: TGTGCCAGCAGTTCCACCGCGGGACTAGCGAGAGAGACCCAGTACTTC.

The V and J genes are TRBV2 and TRBJ2-7; D is uncertain. Germline V gene lookup returns CDR1 SNHLY and CDR2 FYNNEI. Between the trimmed V and J ends, which lost 5 bases and 2 bases, there was a span of 13 bases. The CDR3 is 14 residues long. DNA for the CDR3: TGTGCCAGCAGTCCACTGGGCCGAACCTACGAGCAGTACTTC. Residues: CASSPLGRTYEQYF.

The V and J genes are TRBV19 and TRBJ1-2; 7 bases fit TRBD1. Unmatched junction bases numbered 16, after V lost 7 bases and J lost 2 bases. Germline lookup yields CDR1 LNHDA and CDR2 SQIVND (reference sequence). The CDR3 spans 17 residues. As DNA, the CDR3 is TGTGCCAGTACCCCCCAGGGACAGCGCCAGCGAAACTATGGCTACACCTTC. This sequence encodes CASTPQGQRQRNYGYTF.

The chain couples TRBV4-3 to TRBJ2-5, with 12 bases aligning to TRBD2. V gave up 0 bases and J gave up 2 bases; unmatched junction bases: 13. The CDR3 consists of 20 residues. Germline V lookup: CDR1 LGHNA, CDR2 YSLEER. CDR3 bases: TGCGCCAGCAGCCAAGATAGACTAGCGGGAGTCCTTAGACCTCAAGAGACCCAGTACTTC. Amino acid sequence: CASSQDRLAGVLRPQETQYF.

The chain joins TRBV18 to TRBJ1-1, with TRBD1 as a possible D gene (6 bases). Per germline, CDR1 KGHSH and CDR2 LQKENI. The germline V and J ends were trimmed by 4 bases and 1 base, with 7 bases remaining between them. The CDR3 is made up of 13 amino acids. The CDR3 DNA sequence: TGTGCCAGCTCACAGGACAGGAACACTGAAGCTTTCTTT. Translated: CASSQDRNTEAFF.

This clone has a single count. CDR3 nucleotides: TGCGCCAGCAGTCAACAAATAGGGGGCGAGCAGTACTTC. Translating gives CASSQQIGGEQYF. This rearrangement joins TRBV23-1 to TRBJ2-7; TRBD1 is a possible D gene (6 bases). TRBV23-1 has ORF status, its function being uncertain. Trimming removed 2 bases from V and 6 bases from J, with 11 bases in between. The CDR3 loop spans 13 amino acids.

V gene TRBV6-5 combines with J gene TRBJ2-3, with D possibly being TRBD2 (5 bases). This CDR3 is built from 13 residues. Trimming cost V 0 bases and J 4 bases, with 5 bases left between them. Germline loops: CDR1 MNHEY, CDR2 SVGAGI. The CDR3: CASSYSLADTQYF. CDR3 nucleotide sequence: TGTGCCAGCAGTTACTCACTAGCAGATACGCAGTATTTT.

The rearrangement links TRBV19 to TRBJ1-2; TRBD1 might be the D (5 bases). The CDR3 is made up of 17 amino acids. CDR1 LNHDA and CDR2 SQIVND come from the germline V gene (reference sequence). The V end lost 1 base, the J end lost 3 bases, and 18 bases lay between the germline ends. The CDR3, as DNA: TGTGCCAGTAGTATAGGTCCCGGGACTCGGGCGGACTATGGCTACACCTTC. Translated: CASSIGPGTRADYGYTF.

In nucleotides, the CDR3 is TGTGCCAGCAGCTGGGGGGGAGAGACCCAGTACTTC. Encoded protein: CASSWGGETQYF. This chain connects TRBV7-8 to TRBJ2-5; 7 nucleotides agree with TRBD2. Trimming removed 4 bases from V and 4 bases from J; junction bases left unmatched: 0. The length of the CDR3 is 12 residues. Germline V CDR1 and CDR2: SGHVS, FQNEAQ.

J is TRBJ2-7 and V is TRBV11-2; a weak D match, TRBD1 (5 bases). Germline V CDR1 and CDR2: SGHAT, FQNNGV. V lost 2 bases and J lost 10, with 18 bases in between. The CDR3 has 14 residues. CDR3 coding DNA: TGTGCCAGCAGCTTACCGGCTGGCAGGGTATCCCAGTACTTC. Protein product: CASSLPAGRVSQYF.

This clone has a handful of counts. V is TRBV5-1 and J is TRBJ2-3; 9 positions agree with TRBD2. Per the germline V gene, CDR1 is SGHRS and CDR2 is YFSETQ. Trimming took 2 bases from V and 4 from J; bases not matched to a gene: 2. The CDR3 consists of 14 residues. Here the CDR3 DNA reads TGCGCCAGCAGCTTTAGCGGGAGCCCAGATACGCAGTATTTT. Protein product: CASSFSGSPDTQYF.